This entry lists 24 T cell receptor beta chains sequenced from one sample in a study of response to subunit inactivated influenza vaccine. TCRdb reprocessed the RT-PCR reads with MiXCR, giving one entry per CDR3 protein. Of around 760,000 distinct CDR3 sequences detected, around 14% appear once; the ten largest clones hold less than 7%. Material: PBMCs from blood, obtained 14 days before vaccination. These receptors originate from a man between 50 and 59 years old who received an inactivated influenza vaccine.

This clonotype was counted many times. The rearrangement joins TRBV7-3 to TRBJ1-5, with a possible D match to TRBD1 (5 bases). The CDR3 spans 17 residues. Germline V gene data show CDR1 as SGHTA and CDR2 as FQGTGA. Trimming cost V 1 base and J 5 bases, with 18 bases left between them. DNA of the CDR3: TGTGCCAGCAGCTTAAAAGTGTTTTCAGGGTTCGATCAGCCCCAGCATTTT. The encoded protein is CASSLKVFSGFDQPQHF.

This clonotype was detected many times. The chain links TRBV7-9 to TRBJ1-6; D not resolved. Trimming removed 5 bases from V and 7 bases from J, with 15 bases in between. Germline-derived CDR1 and CDR2 are SEHNR and FQNEAQ (reference sequence). This CDR3 comprises 15 residues. For the CDR3, the DNA is TGTGCCAGCAGCCGCCACAGACTTCGGAATTCACCCCTCCACTTT. Translating it yields CASSRHRLRNSPLHF.

This clonotype was counted between two and nine times. The rearrangement joins TRBV5-6 to TRBJ2-1, with TRBD2 matching over 10 bases. This CDR3 is 16 amino acids long. CDR1 is SGHDT and CDR2 is YYEEEE in the germline V gene. Losses at the gene ends were 1 base for V and 5 bases for J; bases not matched to a gene: 6. CDR3 in DNA: TGTGCCAGCAGCTTGTTTGCTAGCGGGAGTGACAATGAGCAGTTCTTC. This sequence encodes CASSLFASGSDNEQFF.

Details on this clonotype: At one boundary the junction diverges from the germline segment, which might be a read error. The chain joins TRBV3-1 to TRBJ1-1; perhaps TRBD1 as D (5 bases). CDR3 length: 15 residues. The germline gives CDR1 LGHDT, CDR2 YNNKEL (reference sequence). The CDR3 region is CASSQDGAVKTEAFF. The DNA of the CDR3 is TGTGCCAGCAGCCAAGACGGGGCAGTGAAAACTGAAGCTTTCTTT.

This clonotype has a handful of counts. The chain links TRBV29-1 to TRBJ2-5; 10 bases align to TRBD2. The J segment lost 5 bases and the V segment lost 5 bases, leaving 8 bases of the junction unmatched. Germline loops: CDR1 SQVTM, CDR2 ANQGSEA. CDR3 length: 14 residues. Here the CDR3 reads CSVRFSGRGETQYF. CDR3 in DNA: TGCAGCGTTCGGTTCAGCGGGAGGGGTGAGACCCAGTACTTC.

Of note for this clonotype: Its ends do not fully match the called genes, so a read error is possible. The CDR3 loop reads CASSLDPGEDEQHF. CDR3 in DNA: TGTGCCAGCAGTTTAGACCCCGGTGAGGACGAGCAGCACTTC. V gene TRBV27 combines with J gene TRBJ2-7; D uncertain. The CDR3 is made up of 14 amino acids. From germline, CDR1 is MNHEY and CDR2 SMNVEV (reference sequence).

This clonotype was seen repeatedly, ten times or more. The gene calls are TRBV12-3 or TRBV12-4 and TRBJ2-5; the D gene is possibly TRBD1 (6 bases). The CDR3 has 14 residues. The V and J ends lost 6 bases and 2 bases respectively, with 13 bases between them. CDR3 amino acids: CASRPGQIQETQYF. The CDR3 DNA reads TGTGCCAGCAGACCCGGACAGATTCAAGAGACCCAGTACTTC.

In this sample, this clonotype turned up many times. The rearrangement joins TRBV4-1 to TRBJ1-4, with 7 bases that match TRBD1. CDR1 and CDR2 from the germline V gene are MGHRA and YSYEKL. V lost 2 bases, J lost 11 bases, and 8 bases stayed unmatched. CDR3 length equals 14 residues. The CDR3 bases are TGCGCCAGCAGCCAATGGTCGCAGGGGGATAAACTGTTTTTT. It yields the protein CASSQWSQGDKLFF.

This clonotype was seen only a few times. The chain is built from TRBV15 and TRBJ1-2; D may be TRBD1 (5 bases). This CDR3 is 19 amino acids long. The V end lost 0 bases, the J end lost 3 bases, and 23 bases lay between the germline ends. Germline CDR1 and CDR2: LNHNV and YYDKDF (reference sequence). In DNA, the CDR3 is TGTGCCACCAGCAGAGATAAGGGGTCAAGGGGAGGGGATGACTATGGCTACACCTTC. The encoded protein is CATSRDKGSRGGDDYGYTF.

In this sample, this clonotype turned up a few times. This chain links TRBV5-1 with TRBJ2-5; D may correspond to TRBD1 or TRBD2 (5 bases each). Trimming removed 3 bases from V and 3 bases from J, with 12 bases in between. From germline, CDR1 is SGHRS and CDR2 YFSETQ. This CDR3 has 14 residues. CDR3 coding DNA: TGCGCCAGCAGCTCGGGACGGGGAAAAGAGACCCAGTACTTC. It encodes CASSSGRGKETQYF.

This chain connects TRBV20-1 to TRBJ2-1; 8 bases fit TRBD2. V shed 6 bases and J 2 bases; nucleotides not matched to a gene: 3. CDR1 and CDR2 (germline): DFQATT, SNEGSKA (reference sequence). The length of the CDR3 is 13 residues. The CDR3 loop reads CSAQTSAYNEQFF. DNA for the CDR3: TGCAGTGCCCAGACTAGCGCCTACAATGAGCAGTTCTTC.

This clonotype was recorded a few times. The J gene is TRBJ2-2, the V gene TRBV3-1, with 10 nucleotides matching TRBD1. V shed 6 bases and J 4 bases; nucleotides not matched to a gene: 5. Germline lookup yields CDR1 LGHDT and CDR2 YNNKEL (reference sequence). The CDR3 length is 15 residues. CDR3 bases: TGTGCCAGCAGGGGCCGGGACAGGGGCACCGGGGAGCTGTTTTTT. This gives the protein CASRGRDRGTGELFF.

This clonotype showed up just a few times. The chain joins TRBV3-1 to TRBJ1-4; 7 nucleotides line up with TRBD1. This CDR3 has 16 residues. From germline, CDR1 is LGHDT and CDR2 YNNKEL (reference sequence). Losses at the gene ends were 0 bases for V and 8 bases for J; bases not matched to a gene: 9. CDR3 coding DNA: TGTGCCAGCAGCCAAGATCTGAGAGGGGGCCGGGAAAAACTGTTTTTT. Encoded protein: CASSQDLRGGREKLFF.

This clonotype showed up many times. The chain recombines TRBV12-3 or TRBV12-4 with TRBJ2-7, with D possibly matching TRBD1 (5 bases). V was clipped by 1 base and J by 4 bases, with 11 bases between them. CDR3 length: 14 residues. For the CDR3, the DNA is TGTGCCAGCAGTTTAGGCAGGGAACGATACGAGCAGTACTTC. As protein: CASSLGRERYEQYF.

This clonotype has more than one count but fewer than ten. This sequence joins TRBV11-2 and TRBJ2-7, with unresolved D. Germline V lookup: CDR1 SGHAT, CDR2 FQNNGV. The CDR3 is made up of 14 amino acids. The germline V and J ends were trimmed by 0 bases and 1 base, with 7 bases remaining between them. CDR3 protein: CASSLEFASYEQYF. The CDR3 DNA reads TGTGCCAGCAGCTTAGAGTTCGCGTCCTACGAGCAGTACTTC.

This chain connects TRBV7-2 to TRBJ2-1; tentative D call: TRBD1 (6 bases). The CDR3 totals 14 residues. V dropped 5 bases and J dropped 7 bases, with 15 bases sitting between them. The V gene's germline CDR1 is SGHTA and CDR2 FQGNSA. The CDR3 DNA reads TGTGCCAGCAGCGACAGGTGGGGCGGGAATGAGCAGTTCTTC. Protein: CASSDRWGGNEQFF.

This clonotype was detected ten times or more. This chain joins TRBV9 and TRBJ2-5; the match to TRBD2 covers 9 bases. Germline V gene lookup returns CDR1 SGDLS and CDR2 YYNGEE. The CDR3 is 15 amino acids. V lost 4 bases and J lost 5; bases outside the gene matches: 9. CDR3 nucleotides: TGTGCCAGCAGCACCTTAGCGGGAGTAGGTGAGACCCAGTACTTC. Protein: CASSTLAGVGETQYF. Supplemented by reference TRBV9 and TRBJ2-5, the full variable domain reads DSGVTQTPKHLITATGQRVTLRCSPRSGDLSVYWYQQSLDQGLQFLIQYYNGEERAKGNILERFSAQQFPDLHSELNLSSLELGDSALYFCASSTLAGVGETQYFGPGTRLLVL.

This clonotype turned up a few times. The chain recombines TRBV9 with TRBJ2-7; tentative D call: TRBD2 (5 bases). The CDR3 totals 15 residues. V was cut by 3 bases and J by 6 bases, with 19 bases left in between. Germline V gene sequence: CDR1 SGDLS, CDR2 YYNGEE. The CDR3 spells CASSEGKGLTSEQYF. The CDR3 DNA sequence: TGTGCCAGCAGCGAAGGGAAAGGACTTACCTCCGAGCAGTACTTC.

The gene calls are TRBV20-1 and TRBJ2-4; D call uncertain. The germline V gene encodes CDR1 DFQATT and CDR2 SNEGSKA (reference sequence). The CDR3 contains 13 residues. Trimming removed 7 bases from V and 2 bases from J, with 12 bases in between. The CDR3 sequence: CSVSPRTKNIQYF. Here the CDR3 DNA reads TGCAGTGTTAGCCCCCGAACCAAAAACATTCAGTACTTC.

This clonotype appeared a few times. J is TRBJ2-2 and V is TRBV5-5; the D call may be TRBD1 or TRBD2 (5 bases each). This CDR3 has 15 residues. V lost 3 bases, J lost 6 bases, and 15 bases lay in between. Germline V gene sequence: CDR1 SGHKS, CDR2 YYEKEE (reference sequence). CDR3 residues: CASSWDGRSAGELFF. CDR3 DNA sequence: TGTGCCAGCAGCTGGGACGGCCGGTCGGCCGGGGAGCTGTTTTTT.

This clonotype has just a few counts. V usage is TRBV11-1 and J usage is TRBJ2-6, with a weak D call TRBD2 (5 bases). This CDR3 contains 18 residues. Trimming shortened V by 1 base and J by 0 bases, and 13 bases separated the two germline ends. Germline V lookup: CDR1 SGHAT, CDR2 FQDESV (reference sequence). The CDR3 coding sequence is TGTGCCAGCAGCTTAGGAGCCGGAACTAGCTCTGGGGCCAACGTCCTGACTTTC. Translating it yields CASSLGAGTSSGANVLTF.

This clonotype was seen a handful of times. This chain joins TRBV4-2 and TRBJ1-5; 7 nucleotides line up with TRBD1. The germline CDR1 and CDR2 sequences are LGHNA and YNFKEQ. Trimming removed 2 bases from V and 4 bases from J; junction bases left unmatched: 2. The CDR3 is 14 amino acids. CDR3 sequence (DNA): TGTGCCAGCAGCCAATTGACAGGGAATCAGCCCCAGCATTTT. Protein product: CASSQLTGNQPQHF.

In this sample, this clonotype turned up a few times. This chain uses TRBV6-2 or TRBV6-3 with TRBJ2-5; D might be TRBD1 (7 bases). CDR3 length: 14 residues. Germline-derived CDR1 and CDR2 are MNHEY and SVGEGT. Trimming pared 7 bases from V and 5 bases from J, leaving 17 bases between. For the CDR3, the DNA is TGTGCCAGCAACTGGAGGGGGCAGCGTGAGACCCAGTACTTC. Protein sequence: CASNWRGQRETQYF.

This clonotype was seen a handful of times. The chain employs TRBV28 and TRBJ2-1; possible D gene TRBD1, 7 bases. Germline values: CDR1 MDHEN, CDR2 SYDVKM. The CDR3 length is 15 residues. V lost 5 bases to trimming and J lost 4 bases, with 15 bases between them. CDR3 coding DNA: TGTGCCAGCAGTCTCCCGGAGGGGGCGTACAATGAGCAGTTCTTC. It codes for CASSLPEGAYNEQFF.